This T cell receptor beta chain derives from a study of glioma-infiltrating T cells. V was pared by 0 bases and J by 2 bases, with 15 bases between. CDR1 and CDR2 from the germline V gene are LNHDA and SQIVND (reference sequence). The CDR3 runs 17 residues. The iRepertoire nested amplicon-rescue multiplex PCR amplified TCR alpha and beta CDR3s from RNA. MiXCR was run by TCRdb on the multiplex PCR reads, yielding one entry per CDR3 protein. The sample holds under 200,000 distinct CDR3 sequences, around 42% seen once. The sequenced sample was glioma tissue, nonneoplastic brain tissue, or PBMCs (not recorded which). The rearrangement links TRBV19 to TRBJ2-3, with D possibly TRBD2 on 6 matching bases. This clonotype originated in a human donor with low-grade glioma or glioblastoma, undergoing nonglioma brain surgery, or in good health (not recorded which). The CDR3 DNA follows: TGTGCCAGTAGTATAGATCGGAATAGCGGAGACACAGATACGCAGTATTTT. Residues: CASSIDRNSGDTDTQYF.